This T cell receptor beta chain was captured by sequencing in a study of blood T cell repertoires in COVID-19. Those enrolled in Seattle joined during active infection and were followed longitudinally afterward. Germline-derived CDR1 and CDR2 are MNHEY and SVGEGT. Trimming cost V 0 bases and J 8 bases; bases outside gene matches: 3. The CDR3 is 14 residues long. This clone was seen at least ten times. Sequenced by immunoSEQ multiplex PCR; TCRdb stores in-frame clones only, minus some. This sample has 100,000 to 150,000 clones; around four fifths occur once, and the top ten carry 5.5% to 7.5%. The sample consisted of peripheral blood. The chain uses TRBV6-2 or TRBV6-3 and TRBJ2-1, with 8 bases fitting TRBD2. The receptor comes from a man at least 80 years old with COVID-19, enrolled during active disease. The CDR3 spells CASSYSRLAHEQFF. The CDR3 DNA reads TGTGCCAGCAGTTACTCTCGACTAGCGCATGAGCAGTTCTTC.